This TCR beta chain was observed in a study of OX40 agonist ivuxolimab in advanced cancers. TCRdb keeps only in-frame clones here, not all; method: immunoSEQ multiplex PCR. The data hold under 85,000 clones, with 84% observed a single time. The CDR3 spans 17 residues. Trimming shortened V by 6 bases and J by 4 bases, and 22 bases separated the two germline ends. Germline V CDR1 and CDR2: MDHEN, SYDVKM. The V call is TRBV28, the J call TRBJ1-5; tentative D call: TRBD1 (5 bases). The sequencing here drew on CD4+ or CD8+ T cells sorted from blood, taken in a trial of the OX40 agonist ivuxolimab. The clonotype comes from an adult with an advanced solid tumor such as melanoma, head and neck, liver or kidney cancer. CDR3 loop: CASSYGRGPKHNQPQHF. CDR3 nucleotides: TGTGCCAGCAGCTACGGGCGGGGCCCGAAGCATAATCAGCCCCAGCATTTT.